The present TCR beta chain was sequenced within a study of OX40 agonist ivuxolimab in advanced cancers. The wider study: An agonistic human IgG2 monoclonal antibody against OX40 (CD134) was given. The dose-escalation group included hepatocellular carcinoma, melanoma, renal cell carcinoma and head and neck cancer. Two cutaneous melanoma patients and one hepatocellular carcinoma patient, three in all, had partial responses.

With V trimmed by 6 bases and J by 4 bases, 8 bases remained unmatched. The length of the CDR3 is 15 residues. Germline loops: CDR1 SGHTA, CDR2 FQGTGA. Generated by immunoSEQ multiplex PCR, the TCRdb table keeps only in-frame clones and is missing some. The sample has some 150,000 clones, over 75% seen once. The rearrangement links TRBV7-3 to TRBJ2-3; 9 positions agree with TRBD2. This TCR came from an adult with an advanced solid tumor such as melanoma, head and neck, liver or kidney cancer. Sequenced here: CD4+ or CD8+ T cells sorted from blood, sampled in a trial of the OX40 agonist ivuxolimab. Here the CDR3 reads CASSQGTSKSDTQYF. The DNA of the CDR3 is TGTGCCAGCAGTCAAGGGACTAGCAAATCAGATACGCAGTATTTT.